This T cell receptor (beta chain) is drawn from a study of shared clonotypes between healthy human individuals. General study findings and limits: Several donors shared about 5% of their naive CD4 clonotypes. Non-shared clonotypes showed lower generation probabilities than clonotypes common to all four donors.

The assay was carried out at the deep level. Genomic DNA from each subset was divided evenly over several immunoSEQ plates. The protocol was immunoSEQ multiplex PCR, while the TCRdb copy is restricted to in-frame clones and leaves out a portion. Of about 580,000 clones listed, roughly 98% were seen once; the top ten hold approximately 0.33%. As concerns this clone: Antigen specificity is unknown.

Cells designated naive CD8 were CD45RO-negative and were positively selected for CCR7, with terminally differentiated effector memory CD45RA+ cells excluded. Sequencing was done on a sample of naive CD8+ T cells sorted from blood. The clonotype was recovered from a man in his thirties or forties in good health.

The CDR3 reads CASSLASEGASNYGYTF. The DNA for the CDR3 is TGCGCCAGCAGCTTGGCTTCGGAGGGGGCTTCTAACTATGGCTACACCTTC. The chain is built from TRBV5-1 and TRBJ1-2, with 7 bases matching TRBD1. V lost 0 bases, J lost 0 bases, and 8 bases stayed unmatched. CDR3 length: 17 amino acids. CDR1 is SGHRS, CDR2 YFSETQ, per germline.